This T cell receptor (beta chain) was retrieved from a study of CD8 T cell repertoires and HIV-1 epitope variants (dated by TCRdb to 2020 to 2021). With regard to the full study: T cells were stimulated in separate culture wells with each of twenty-five peptides representing autologous and known Gag and Nef epitope variants. Control conditions included a CMV, EBV and flu peptide pool, the Ebola AY9 epitope as negative control, and a no-peptide well. Tested epitopes included three Gag epitope families and Nef HW9 and YT9. T cells were enriched with the EasySep Human T Cell Enrichment Kit and co-cultured with equal numbers of autologous T cell-negative cells as antigen-presenting cells. The cultures were grown for less than 11 days in IMDM with gentamicin, and half of the media was changed on days 3 and 7 with IL-2, IL-7 and IL-15 added. An aliquot of 1M T cells was saved as an uncultured baseline condition, separate from the 75 to 95 T cell cultures. A total of some 83 T cell cultures were run, with each culture condition done in triplicate except for one peptide, which was done in duplicate.

Sequencing of TCR beta CDR3 regions was performed at survey depth on the immunoSEQ platform. The QIAamp DNA micro kit was used to extract genomic DNA from every cultured and uncultured CD8+ T cell population. The original pipeline was this. Samples with fewer than 5,000 productive reads were excluded, which removed about 7% of the roughly 80 HIV peptide-stimulated cultures. A MANAFEST web app trimmed sequences to CDR3 and removed nonproductive sequences, CDR3s under 5 amino acids, and those not starting C or ending F/W. Antigen-specific clonotypes had to expand in at least 2 of 3 replicates versus no-peptide control at FDR 0.01, only within one epitope family. Specific clonotypes also needed at least fivefold higher frequency than in wells stimulated with peptides from other epitope families. TCRdb took this table from immuneACCESS and kept in-frame rearrangements with V and J called. Such tables lack part of the clones; where checked against another copy, unresolved V genes explain under half of the gap, and the rest is unexplained. The V and J calls and clone size are taken from that table; D and trimming were inferred from the DNA. This sample has about 5,400 clones in its table, and around 63% of those were observed once. The top ten hold over 40% of the sample.

The EasySep Human CD8+ T Cell Enrichment Kit was used on day 10 to isolate CD8+ T cells from every culture. As regards this clone: Its cognate antigen has yet to be identified. Nothing much larger sits one base from this clone, and base qualities are not available.

General study outcomes and caveats: Five clonotypes recognized the Nef KF9 family and one clonotype recognized the HW9 family, while no responses were seen to the TAALDMSHF plasma variant. Nine or ten antigen-specific TCR beta clonotypes were identified, and six of them appeared cross-reactive for autologous or known escape epitope variants. The assay could identify only TCR beta chains and pointed to proliferation in response to antigen, not to T cell function or cytokine profile.

The germline V gene yields SGHDT for CDR1 and YYEEEE for CDR2. Germline trimming: 5 bases from V, 8 bases from J; junction bases outside gene matches: 8. Spanning cysteine to phenylalanine, the CDR3 consists of 13 amino acids. Only CDR3 DNA remains: 39 bases, in frame from the first base. The chain links TRBV5-6 with TRBJ1-2; TRBD1 matches 8 bases in the middle. The specimen was cultured CD8+ T cells derived from PBMCs. This receptor was identified in a male donor with HIV. The encoded CDR3 is CASSTGGGEGYTF. In nucleotides, the sequence is TGTGCCAGCAGTACAGGGGGTGGGGAAGGCTACACCTTC. This CDR3, with the reference TRBV5-6 and TRBJ1-2 proteins standing in past its ends, gives the full variable domain DAGVTQSPTHLIKTRGQQVTLRCSPKSGHDTVSWYQQALGQGPQFIFQYYEEEERQRGNFPDRFSGHQFPNYSSELNVNALLLGDSALYLCASSTGGGEGYTFGSGTRLTVV.